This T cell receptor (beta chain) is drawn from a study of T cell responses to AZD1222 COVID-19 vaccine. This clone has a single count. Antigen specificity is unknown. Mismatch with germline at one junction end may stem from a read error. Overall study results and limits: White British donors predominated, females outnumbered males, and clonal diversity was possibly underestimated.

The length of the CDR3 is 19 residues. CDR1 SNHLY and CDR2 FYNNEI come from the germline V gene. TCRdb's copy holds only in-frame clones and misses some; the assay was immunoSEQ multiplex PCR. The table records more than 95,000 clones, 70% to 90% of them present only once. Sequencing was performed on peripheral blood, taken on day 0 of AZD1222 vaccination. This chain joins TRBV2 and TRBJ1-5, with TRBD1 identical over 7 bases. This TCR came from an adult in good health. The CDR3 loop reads CASCDEDRSWGYSNQPQHF. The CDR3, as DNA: TGTGCCAGCTGTGATGAGGACAGGTCTTGGGGTTATAGCAATCAGCCCCAGCATTTT.